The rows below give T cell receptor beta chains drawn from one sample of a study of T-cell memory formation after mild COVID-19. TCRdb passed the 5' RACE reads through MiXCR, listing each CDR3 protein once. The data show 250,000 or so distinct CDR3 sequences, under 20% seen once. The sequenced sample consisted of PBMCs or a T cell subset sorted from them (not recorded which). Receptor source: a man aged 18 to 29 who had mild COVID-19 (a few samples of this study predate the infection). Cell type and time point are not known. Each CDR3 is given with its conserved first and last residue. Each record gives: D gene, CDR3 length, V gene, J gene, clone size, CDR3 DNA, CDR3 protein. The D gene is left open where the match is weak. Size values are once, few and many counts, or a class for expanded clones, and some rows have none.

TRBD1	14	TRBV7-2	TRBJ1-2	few	TGTGCCAGCAGCCCACAGACAGGGAGCTATGGCTACACCTTC	CASSPQTGSYGYTF
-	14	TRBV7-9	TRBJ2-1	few	TGTGCCAGCAGCTTAGCGGGGACCTACAATGAGCAGTTCTTC	CASSLAGTYNEQFF
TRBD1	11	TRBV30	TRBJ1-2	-	TGTGCAGCGGGACAGAATTATGGCTACACCTTC	CAAGQNYGYTF
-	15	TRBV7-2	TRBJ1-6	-	TGTGCCAGCAGCTTAGTTGTGGGGCCGGGTTCACCCCTCCACTTT	CASSLVVGPGSPLHF
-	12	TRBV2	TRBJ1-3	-	TGTGCCAGGGGGACGGCTGGAAACACCATATATTTT	CARGTAGNTIYF
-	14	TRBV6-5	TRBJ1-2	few	TGTGCCAGCAGTTACTCAAGGACGGTCTATGGCTACACCTTC	CASSYSRTVYGYTF
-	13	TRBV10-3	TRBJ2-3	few	TGTGCCATCAGTGGGGCCCTCTTAGATACGCAGTATTTT	CAISGALLDTQYF
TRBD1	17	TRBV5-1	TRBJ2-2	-	TGCGCCAGCAGTTTCGACGCAGGGGGCGCGGACACCGGGGAGCTGTTTTTT	CASSFDAGGADTGELFF
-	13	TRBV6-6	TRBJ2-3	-	TGTGCCAGCGGGCTAGAGAGCACAGATACGCAGTATTTT	CASGLESTDTQYF
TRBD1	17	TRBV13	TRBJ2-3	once	TGTGCCAGCAGCCGATCTCCCGGGACAGTAGGCACAGATACGCAGTATTTT	CASSRSPGTVGTDTQYF
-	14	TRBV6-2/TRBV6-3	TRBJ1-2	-	TGTGCCAGCAGTTACTCGAGACAGCTCTATGGCTACACCTTC	CASSYSRQLYGYTF
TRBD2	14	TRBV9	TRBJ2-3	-	TGTGCCAGCAGCGTTTTCGGGGGGGCAGATACGCAGTATTTT	CASSVFGGADTQYF
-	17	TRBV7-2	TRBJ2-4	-	TGTGCCAGCAGCTTAAACCCCCCTAGGGGCCGGCAAAACATTCAGTACTTC	CASSLNPPRGRQNIQYF
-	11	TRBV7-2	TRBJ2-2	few	TGTGCCAGCAGCTTCGGGTCGGAGCTGTTTTTT	CASSFGSELFF
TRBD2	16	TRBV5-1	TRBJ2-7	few	TGCGCCAGCAGCCCGGGACTAGCGGGGGGTTTCTACGAGCAGTACTTC	CASSPGLAGGFYEQYF
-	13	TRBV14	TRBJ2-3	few	TGTGCCAGCAGCCAAGATAGGCCGGATACGCAGTATTTT	CASSQDRPDTQYF
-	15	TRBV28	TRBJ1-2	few	TGTGCCAGCAGTTCCCGACAGCAAGGAACTCAGGAACACACCTTC	CASSSRQQGTQEHTF
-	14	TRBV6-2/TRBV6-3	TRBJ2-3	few	TGTGCCAGCACCTCACGTGGAAGCACAGATACGCAGTATTTT	CASTSRGSTDTQYF
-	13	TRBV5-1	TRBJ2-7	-	TGCGCCAGCAGCACCGTGGCAGATATCGAGCAGTACTTC	CASSTVADIEQYF
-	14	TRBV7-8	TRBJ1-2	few	TGTGCCAGCAGCTTGCAGGACGGGACCTATGGCTACACCTTC	CASSLQDGTYGYTF
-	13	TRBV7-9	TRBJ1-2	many	TGTGCCAGCACTCTAGCGGGAGCTGAAGGCTACACCTTC	CASTLAGAEGYTF
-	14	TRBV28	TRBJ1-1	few	TGTGCCAGCAGTCCTATAACCGCCGGGGTCGAAGCTTTCTTT	CASSPITAGVEAFF
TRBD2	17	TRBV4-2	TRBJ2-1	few	TGTGCCAGCAGCCAAGCCCTAGCGGGGGGACTTTCCAAAGAGCAGTTCTTC	CASSQALAGGLSKEQFF
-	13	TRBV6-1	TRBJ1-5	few	TGTGCCAGCAGTCGACAAAGGTGGCAGCCCCAGCATTTT	CASSRQRWQPQHF
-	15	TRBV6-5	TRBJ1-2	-	TGTGCCAGCAGTTACGGAGGACCGAATAACTATGGCTACACCTTC	CASSYGGPNNYGYTF
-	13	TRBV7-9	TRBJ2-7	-	TGTGCCAGCAGCCCCGGCGGGTTCTACGAGCAGTACTTC	CASSPGGFYEQYF
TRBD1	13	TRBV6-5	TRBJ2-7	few	TGTGCCAGCAGTACAGGGGTCATCGACGAGCAGTACTTC	CASSTGVIDEQYF
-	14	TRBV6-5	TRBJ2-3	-	TGTGCCAGCAGTTACCTGGGGGCGGCAGGTACGCAGTATTTT	CASSYLGAAGTQYF
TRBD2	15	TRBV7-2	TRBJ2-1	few	TGTGCCAGCAGCCCTAGCGGAAACTCCTACAATGAGCAGTTCTTC	CASSPSGNSYNEQFF
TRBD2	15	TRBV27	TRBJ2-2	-	TGTGCCAGCACCCTCCGGGAGGCCAGCACCGGGGAGCTGTTTTTT	CASTLREASTGELFF
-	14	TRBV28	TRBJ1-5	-	TGTGCCAGCAGGGGGGTTCCAGCCAATCAGCCCCAGCATTTT	CASRGVPANQPQHF
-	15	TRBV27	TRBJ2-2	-	TGTGCCAGCAAATCCCTCAGGGAAAGCACCGGGGAGCTGTTTTTT	CASKSLRESTGELFF
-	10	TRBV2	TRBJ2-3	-	TGTGCCAGCGGAAAAGATACGCAGTATTTT	CASGKDTQYF
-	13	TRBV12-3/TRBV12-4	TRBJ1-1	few	TGTGCCAGCAGTCCCCTTACAGGGAGTGAAGCTTTCTTT	CASSPLTGSEAFF
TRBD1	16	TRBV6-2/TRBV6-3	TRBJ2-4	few	TGTGCCAGCAGACCGGGACAGCTCTTAGCCAAAAACATTCAGTACTTC	CASRPGQLLAKNIQYF
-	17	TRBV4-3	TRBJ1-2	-	TGCGCCAGCAGCCAAGAGCGGGGGACCTGGTTTAACTATGGCTACACCTTC	CASSQERGTWFNYGYTF
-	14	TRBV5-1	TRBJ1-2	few	TGCGCCAGCAGCAAAGGAATTTCGAACTATGGCTACACCTTC	CASSKGISNYGYTF
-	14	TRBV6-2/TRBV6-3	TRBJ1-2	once	TGTGCCAGCAGTGACCGGCGGGGGGAGGATGGCTACACCTTC	CASSDRRGEDGYTF
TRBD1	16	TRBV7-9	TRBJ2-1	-	TGTGCCAGCAGCCAGCAGACAGGGGGGAACTACAATGAGCAGTTCTTC	CASSQQTGGNYNEQFF
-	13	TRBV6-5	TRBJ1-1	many	TGTGCCAGCAGTTACGACCGGGCCACTGAAGCTTTCTTT	CASSYDRATEAFF
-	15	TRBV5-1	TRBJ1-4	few	TGCGCCAGCAGCTTGGAACCCTTACGAAGTGAAAAACTGTTTTTT	CASSLEPLRSEKLFF
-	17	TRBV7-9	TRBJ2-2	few	TGTGCCAGCACCTCAGCGGGACAGCCCGCGAACACCGGGGAGCTGTTTTTT	CASTSAGQPANTGELFF